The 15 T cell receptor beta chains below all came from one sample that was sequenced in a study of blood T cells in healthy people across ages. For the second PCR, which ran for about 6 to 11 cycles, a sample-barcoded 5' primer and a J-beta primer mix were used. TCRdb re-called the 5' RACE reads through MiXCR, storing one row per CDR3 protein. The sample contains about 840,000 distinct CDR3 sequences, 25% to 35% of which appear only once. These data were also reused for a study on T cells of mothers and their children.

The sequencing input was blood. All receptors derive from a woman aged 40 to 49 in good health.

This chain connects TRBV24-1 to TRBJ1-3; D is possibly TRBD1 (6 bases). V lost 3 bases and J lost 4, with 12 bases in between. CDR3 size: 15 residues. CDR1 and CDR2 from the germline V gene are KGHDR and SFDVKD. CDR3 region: CATSDPGGEGNTIYF. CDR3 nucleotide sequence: TGTGCCACCAGTGATCCGGGGGGCGAAGGAAACACCATATATTTT.

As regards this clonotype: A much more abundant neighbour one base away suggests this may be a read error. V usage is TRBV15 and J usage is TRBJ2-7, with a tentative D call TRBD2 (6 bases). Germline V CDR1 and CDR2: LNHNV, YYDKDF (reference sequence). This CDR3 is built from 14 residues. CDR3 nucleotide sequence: TGTGCCACCGGCAGGAACGGCGGGGATGACGAGCAGTACTTC. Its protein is CATGRNGGDDEQYF.

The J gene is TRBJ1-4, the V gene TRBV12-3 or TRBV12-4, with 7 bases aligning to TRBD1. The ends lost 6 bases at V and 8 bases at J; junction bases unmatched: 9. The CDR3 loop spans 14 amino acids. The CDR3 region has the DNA TGTGCCAGCAGCTCGACAGGGTCACGGGAAAAACTGTTTTTT. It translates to CASSSTGSREKLFF.

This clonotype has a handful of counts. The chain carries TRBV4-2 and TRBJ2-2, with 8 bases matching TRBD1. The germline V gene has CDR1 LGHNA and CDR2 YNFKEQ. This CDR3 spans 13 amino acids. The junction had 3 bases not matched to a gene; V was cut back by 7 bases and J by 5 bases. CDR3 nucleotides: TGTGCCAGCACTACAGGGGGAACCGGGGAGCTGTTTTTT. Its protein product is CASTTGGTGELFF.

The DNA of the CDR3 is TGTGCCAGCAGCAATCCGGGACAGGAGCGTGAAAAACTGTTTTTT. This codes for CASSNPGQEREKLFF. This chain links TRBV11-1 with TRBJ1-4, with 8 bases lining up with TRBD1. Germline V CDR1 and CDR2: SGHAT, FQDESV (reference sequence). Trimming removed 5 bases from V and 7 bases from J; junction bases left unmatched: 9. The CDR3 contains 15 residues.

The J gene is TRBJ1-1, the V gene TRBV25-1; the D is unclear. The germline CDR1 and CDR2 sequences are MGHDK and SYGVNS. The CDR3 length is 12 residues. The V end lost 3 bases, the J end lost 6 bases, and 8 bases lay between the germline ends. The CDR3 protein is CASSEGIAEAFF. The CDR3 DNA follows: TGTGCCAGCAGTGAGGGGATCGCTGAAGCTTTCTTT.

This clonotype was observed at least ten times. The DNA for the CDR3 is TGCAGCGTTGAAGGCCCGGGACAGGGGGACTATGGCTACACCTTC. Translation: CSVEGPGQGDYGYTF. The chain is built from TRBV29-1 and TRBJ1-2; 11 nucleotides line up with TRBD1. Trimming removed 1 base from V and 3 bases from J; junction bases left unmatched: 4. Germline V gene data show CDR1 as SQVTM and CDR2 as ANQGSEA. The CDR3 has 15 residues.

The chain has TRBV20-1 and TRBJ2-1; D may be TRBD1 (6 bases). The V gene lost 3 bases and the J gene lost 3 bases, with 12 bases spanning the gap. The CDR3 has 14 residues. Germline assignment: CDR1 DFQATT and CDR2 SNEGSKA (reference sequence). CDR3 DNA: TGCAGTGCTAGGGAGACAGGTTACTACAATGAGCAGTTCTTC. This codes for CSARETGYYNEQFF.

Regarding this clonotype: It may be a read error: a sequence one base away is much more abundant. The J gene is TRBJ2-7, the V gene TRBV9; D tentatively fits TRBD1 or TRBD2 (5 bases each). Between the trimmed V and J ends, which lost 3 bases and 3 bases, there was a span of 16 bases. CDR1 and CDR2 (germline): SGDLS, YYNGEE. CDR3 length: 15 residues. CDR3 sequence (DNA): TGTGCCAGCAGCGCAGGGACGGGGCCTTGCTACGAGCAGTACTTC. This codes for CASSAGTGPCYEQYF.

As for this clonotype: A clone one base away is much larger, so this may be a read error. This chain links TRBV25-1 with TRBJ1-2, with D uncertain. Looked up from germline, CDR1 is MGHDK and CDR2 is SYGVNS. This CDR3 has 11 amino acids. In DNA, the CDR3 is TGTGCCAGCAACGGGAACTATCGCTACACCTTC. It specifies CASNGNYRYTF.

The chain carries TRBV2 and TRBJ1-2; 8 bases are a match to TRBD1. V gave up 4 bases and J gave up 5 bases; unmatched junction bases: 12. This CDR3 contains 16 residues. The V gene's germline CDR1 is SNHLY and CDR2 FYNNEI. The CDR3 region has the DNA TGTGCCAGCAGTGTGGCATTACGAGACAGGGGATATGGCTACACCTTC. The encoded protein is CASSVALRDRGYGYTF.

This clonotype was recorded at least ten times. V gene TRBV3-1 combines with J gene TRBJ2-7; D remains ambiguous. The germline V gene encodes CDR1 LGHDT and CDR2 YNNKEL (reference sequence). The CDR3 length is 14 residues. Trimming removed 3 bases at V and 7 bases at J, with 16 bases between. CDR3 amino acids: CASSHSNRFGEQYF. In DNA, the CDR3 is TGTGCCAGCAGCCATTCCAACCGGTTTGGGGAGCAGTACTTC.

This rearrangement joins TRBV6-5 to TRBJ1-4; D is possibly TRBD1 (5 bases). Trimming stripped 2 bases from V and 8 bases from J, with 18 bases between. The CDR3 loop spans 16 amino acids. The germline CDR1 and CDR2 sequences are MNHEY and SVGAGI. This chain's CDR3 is CASSYPVGGRYEKLFF. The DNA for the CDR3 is TGTGCCAGCAGTTACCCCGTGGGGGGACGATACGAAAAACTGTTTTTT.

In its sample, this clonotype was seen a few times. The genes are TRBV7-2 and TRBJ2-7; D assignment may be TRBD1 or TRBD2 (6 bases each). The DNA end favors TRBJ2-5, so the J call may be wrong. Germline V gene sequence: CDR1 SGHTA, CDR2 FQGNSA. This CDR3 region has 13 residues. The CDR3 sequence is CASSIEEGGTQYF. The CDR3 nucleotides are TGTGCCAGCAGCATAGAGGAGGGGGGGACCCAGTACTTC.

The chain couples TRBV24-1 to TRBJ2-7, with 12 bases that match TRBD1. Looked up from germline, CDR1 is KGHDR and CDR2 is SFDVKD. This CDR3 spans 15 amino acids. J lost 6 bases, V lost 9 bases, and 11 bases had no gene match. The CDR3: CATSTSGTGGGEQYF. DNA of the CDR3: TGTGCCACCTCAACCTCCGGGACAGGGGGCGGCGAGCAGTACTTC.